Each of the 32 T cell receptor beta chains below was sequenced from the same sample in a study of somatic mutations in cytotoxic T cells in rheumatoid arthritis. Sequencing was performed with immunoSEQ multiplex PCR; in TCRdb, only in-frame clones are kept and a portion is missing. The data contain under 25,000 clones, about nine tenths of them singletons. The source material was CD8+ T cells sorted from blood. The source of these receptors is a man aged 35 to 55 in good health.

This sequence joins TRBV27 and TRBJ2-3; no clear D gene. V was clipped by 2 bases and J by 2 bases, with 11 bases between them. Germline CDR1 and CDR2: MNHEY and SMNVEV (reference sequence). This CDR3 is 15 amino acids long. The CDR3 here is CASSLGSPLTDTQYF. The CDR3 DNA sequence: TGTGCCAGCAGTTTAGGCAGTCCCCTCACAGATACGCAGTATTTT.

J is TRBJ1-6 and V is TRBV10-2, with a tentative D call TRBD1 (6 bases). With 6 bases removed from V and 10 bases from J, the gap between germline ends came to 19 bases. Germline-derived CDR1 and CDR2 are WSHSY and SAAADI. The CDR3 length is 15 residues. Here the CDR3 DNA reads TGCGCCAGCAGCCCCGGGGGGCAGGAGGGCTCACCCCTCCACTTT. It specifies CASSPGGQEGSPLHF.

The chain has TRBV6-4 and TRBJ2-1, with TRBD2 identical over 8 bases. The CDR3 covers 16 residues. CDR1 is MRHNA, CDR2 SNTAGT, per germline. After removal of 3 bases from V and 4 bases from J, the junction contained 8 bases not matched to a gene. CDR3 region: CASSERERERYNEQFF. The CDR3, as DNA: TGTGCCAGCAGTGAAAGGGAGCGGGAGAGATACAATGAGCAGTTCTTC.

The chain carries TRBV27 and TRBJ2-7; D call uncertain. Per the germline V gene, CDR1 is MNHEY and CDR2 is SMNVEV (reference sequence). Trimming stripped 0 bases from V and 2 bases from J, with 11 bases between. There are 15 residues in the CDR3. CDR3 amino acids: CASSLSWDETYEQYF. In DNA, the CDR3 is TGTGCCAGCAGTTTATCGTGGGATGAAACCTACGAGCAGTACTTC.

The chain uses TRBV28 and TRBJ1-1; perhaps TRBD1 as D (6 bases). The V and J ends lost 7 bases and 11 bases respectively, with 20 bases between them. This CDR3 is 13 amino acids long. Germline assignment: CDR1 MDHEN and CDR2 SYDVKM. The CDR3 here is CASTPLGGADAFF. The DNA for the CDR3 is TGTGCCAGCACTCCACTTGGGGGGGCAGATGCTTTCTTT.

This clone has a single count. The V call is TRBV27, the J call TRBJ1-4; unclear D gene. In germline, CDR1 is MNHEY, CDR2 SMNVEV (reference sequence). V shed 4 bases and J shed 8 bases, with 8 bases lying between them. The CDR3 has 12 residues. CDR3 protein: CASSSPGEKLFF. The DNA for the CDR3 is TGTGCCAGCAGTTCGCCGGGGGAAAAACTGTTTTTT.

The J gene is TRBJ2-1, the V gene TRBV4-1; the match to TRBD2 covers 8 bases. The CDR3 runs 16 residues. CDR1 and CDR2 (germline): MGHRA, YSYEKL. The trim removed 4 bases at V and 8 bases at J, leaving 13 bases unmatched. This CDR3 is CASSLNWAGGFDEQFF. CDR3 in DNA: TGCGCCAGCAGCCTCAACTGGGCGGGAGGATTTGATGAGCAGTTCTTC.

This clone was observed a handful of times. The genes are TRBV7-9 and TRBJ1-1, with D perhaps matching TRBD1 (6 bases). The ends were cut back, 5 bases at V and 11 bases at J, with 15 bases in the middle. The CDR3 loop spans 12 amino acids. The germline V gene encodes CDR1 SEHNR and CDR2 FQNEAQ (reference sequence). The CDR3 DNA reads TGTGCCAGCAGCAAAACAGGGTGGCTCGCTTTCTTT. This sequence encodes CASSKTGWLAFF.

The chain combines TRBV4-2 with TRBJ2-3; 15 nucleotides agree with TRBD2. The CDR3 contains 16 residues. V was pared by 0 bases and J by 9 bases, with 4 bases of the junction left unmatched. Per the germline V gene, CDR1 is LGHNA and CDR2 is YNFKEQ. CDR3 region: CASSQDWTSGRATQYF. The CDR3 DNA is TGTGCCAGCAGCCAAGATTGGACTAGCGGGAGGGCCACGCAGTATTTT.

CDR3 coding DNA: TGTGCCAGCAGTTACTATTTCGGACAGAACACTGAAGCTTTCTTT. Translated: CASSYYFGQNTEAFF. The chain combines TRBV6-5 with TRBJ1-1; D is perhaps TRBD1 (5 bases). Trimming took 1 base from V and 1 from J, leaving 10 bases between them. Germline V gives CDR1 MNHEY, CDR2 SVGAGI. There are 15 residues in the CDR3.

This chain uses TRBV28 with TRBJ2-7; 7 bases fit TRBD1. J was trimmed by 4 bases and V by 5 bases; bases with no gene match: 5. Germline V gene lookup returns CDR1 MDHEN and CDR2 SYDVKM. CDR3 size: 13 residues. The CDR3 loop is CASSTQGRYEQYF. The CDR3, as DNA: TGTGCCAGCAGTACACAGGGGCGATACGAGCAGTACTTC.

The count of this clone is one. V usage is TRBV2 and J usage is TRBJ1-5; the match to TRBD1 covers 9 bases. Germline V gene lookup returns CDR1 SNHLY and CDR2 FYNNEI. Germline trimming cut 4 bases from V and 3 bases from J; bases unmatched to any gene: 4. The CDR3 consists of 15 residues. CDR3 in DNA: TGTGCCAGCAGTGGGTGGACAGGGGACAATCAGCCCCAGCATTTT. Its protein is CASSGWTGDNQPQHF.

The chain couples TRBV7-9 to TRBJ2-7, with 14 bases identical to TRBD2. This CDR3 comprises 16 residues. Germline CDR1 is SEHNR and CDR2 is FQNEAQ (reference sequence). Trimming took 4 bases from V and 4 from J; bases not matched to a gene: 6. The CDR3 nucleotides read TGTGCCAGCAGCTCCTGGACTAGCGGGAGGACGTACGAGCAGTACTTC. This sequence encodes CASSSWTSGRTYEQYF.

The V call is TRBV28, the J call TRBJ2-7; 8 nucleotides match TRBD2. CDR3 length: 16 residues. The V segment lost 6 bases and the J segment 1 base; nucleotides outside the gene matches: 11. Germline CDR1 is MDHEN and CDR2 is SYDVKM. In nucleotides, the CDR3 is TGTGCCAGCAGATTTCGGGGGGGAGGGCGGTCCTACGAGCAGTACTTC. The encoded protein is CASRFRGGGRSYEQYF. Drawing the rest from reference TRBV28 and TRBJ2-7, the complete variable domain is DVKVTQSSRYLVKRTGEKVFLECVQDMDHENMFWYRQDPGLGLRLIYFSYDVKMKEKGDIPEGYSVSREKKERFSLILESASTNQTSMYLCASRFRGGGRSYEQYFGPGTRLTVT.

The chain carries TRBV27 and TRBJ1-1; the D is unclear. The CDR3 is 13 residues long. V lost 5 bases and J 2 bases, leaving 9 bases between the germline ends. Looked up from germline, CDR1 is MNHEY and CDR2 is SMNVEV (reference sequence). CDR3 coding DNA: TGTGCCAGCAGTCTGGTAGGAAACACTGAAGCTTTCTTT. Amino acids: CASSLVGNTEAFF.

The CDR3 reads CASSPDIYEQYF. The CDR3 nucleotides read TGTGCCAGCAGCCCGGACATCTACGAGCAGTACTTC. This chain uses TRBV16 with TRBJ2-7, with a tentative D call TRBD1 (5 bases). Germline V CDR1 and CDR2: KGHSY, FQNENV. There are 12 residues in the CDR3. Deletions cut 4 bases from V and 3 bases from J, with 7 bases between.

The chain combines TRBV5-4 with TRBJ2-2, with TRBD2 matching over 7 bases. Germline V gene sequence: CDR1 SGHNT, CDR2 YYREEE (reference sequence). This CDR3 has 13 amino acids. Trimming took 7 bases from V and 3 from J; bases not matched to a gene: 3. CDR3: CASGGRDTGELFF. CDR3 DNA sequence: TGTGCCAGCGGAGGGAGGGACACCGGGGAGCTGTTTTTT.

The V call is TRBV2, the J call TRBJ2-5, with a possible D match to TRBD2 (6 bases). The CDR3 sequence is 16 residues long. Germline CDR1 reads SNHLY; CDR2 reads FYNNEI. Trimming shortened V by 1 base and J by 4 bases, and 16 bases separated the two germline ends. CDR3 sequence reads: CASSEGLWGGRETQYF. In nucleotides, the CDR3 is TGTGCCAGCAGTGAAGGTTTGTGGGGAGGACGAGAGACCCAGTACTTC.

The chain recombines TRBV4-2 with TRBJ2-7, with D possibly being TRBD1 or TRBD2 (5 bases each). With 3 bases removed from V and 6 bases from J, the gap between germline ends came to 15 bases. From germline, CDR1 is LGHNA and CDR2 YNFKEQ. The CDR3 consists of 14 residues. CDR3: CASSQPGTAIEQYF. CDR3 DNA: TGTGCCAGCAGCCAGCCCGGGACCGCTATCGAGCAGTACTTC.

The chain recombines TRBV9 with TRBJ1-2, with 9 bases lining up with TRBD1. The CDR3 runs to 16 residues. Germline CDR1 and CDR2: SGDLS and YYNGEE. J was trimmed by 2 bases and V by 3 bases; bases with no gene match: 8. CDR3 nucleotides: TGTGCCAGCAGCGCCCCGGGACAGGGTTTGAACTATGGCTACACCTTC. Protein sequence: CASSAPGQGLNYGYTF.

In DNA form, the CDR3 reads TGTGCCAGCAGTCCCGGGACGGGTAGCAATCAGCCCCAGCATTTT. It is translated as CASSPGTGSNQPQHF. The chain couples TRBV27 to TRBJ1-5; the D gene is possibly TRBD1 (5 bases). Per the germline V gene, CDR1 is MNHEY and CDR2 is SMNVEV (reference sequence). V gave up 5 bases and J gave up 0 bases, with 11 bases separating them. CDR3 length: 15 amino acids.

This clone was detected only a few times. This sequence joins TRBV7-9 and TRBJ2-3; D is ambiguous. The V gene lost 4 bases and the J gene lost 0 bases, with 8 bases spanning the gap. CDR3 size: 14 residues. The V gene's germline CDR1 is SEHNR and CDR2 FQNEAQ (reference sequence). The DNA of the CDR3 is TGTGCCAGCAGCTGGCTCGCGAGCACAGATACGCAGTATTTT. Residues: CASSWLASTDTQYF.

The rearrangement uses TRBV25-1 and TRBJ2-3; TRBD2 is a possible D gene (6 bases). V shed 2 bases and J shed 2 bases, with 14 bases lying between them. Germline V gene data show CDR1 as MGHDK and CDR2 as SYGVNS. CDR3 length equals 16 residues. The CDR3 coding sequence is TGTGCCAGCAGTGAAGGTCGGGGGAGAATCACAGATACGCAGTATTTT. This codes for CASSEGRGRITDTQYF.

The chain is built from TRBV19 and TRBJ2-4; D tentatively reads TRBD1 or TRBD2 (6 bases each). V gave up 5 bases and J gave up 7 bases, with 15 bases separating them. Germline CDR1 LNHDA, CDR2 SQIVND (reference sequence). The CDR3 has 14 amino acids. CDR3 nucleotide sequence: TGTGCCAGTAGTCCCGCCGGGGGCGGGAACATTCAGTACTTC. Protein sequence: CASSPAGGGNIQYF.

The V gene is TRBV27, the J gene TRBJ2-7; D call uncertain. V was cut by 5 bases and J by 3 bases, with 8 bases left in between. The CDR3 contains 12 residues. The V gene's germline CDR1 is MNHEY and CDR2 SMNVEV (reference sequence). The CDR3 nucleotides are TGTGCCAGCAGTCCCTGGGGCTACGAGCAGTACTTC. Translation: CASSPWGYEQYF.

This clone was seen a single time. The rearrangement links TRBV29-1 to TRBJ2-7, with D unresolved. Germline-derived CDR1 and CDR2 are SQVTM and ANQGSEA. CDR3 length: 12 residues. As DNA, the CDR3 is TGCACGGCCCGGGCTAGTCTTGGCGAGCAGTACTTC. Translated: CTARASLGEQYF.

The J gene is TRBJ2-1, the V gene TRBV6-1; no firm D call. V lost 1 base and J lost 5, with 9 bases in between. Germline lookup yields CDR1 MNHNS and CDR2 SASEGT. This CDR3 spans 14 amino acids. In DNA, the CDR3 is TGTGCCAGCAGTGAAGGGGGTGAAAACAATGAGCAGTTCTTC. This sequence encodes CASSEGGENNEQFF.

The chain is built from TRBV28 and TRBJ2-1; 9 nucleotides align to TRBD1. Trimming took 4 bases from V and 5 from J; bases not matched to a gene: 0. The CDR3 sequence is 13 residues long. Germline CDR1 is MDHEN and CDR2 is SYDVKM. The CDR3 nucleotides are TGTGCCAGCAGTTGGACAGGGGACAATGAGCAGTTCTTC. Its translation is CASSWTGDNEQFF. The complete variable domain, with remaining parts taken from reference TRBV28 and TRBJ2-1, reads DVKVTQSSRYLVKRTGEKVFLECVQDMDHENMFWYRQDPGLGLRLIYFSYDVKMKEKGDIPEGYSVSREKKERFSLILESASTNQTSMYLCASSWTGDNEQFFGPGTRLTVL.

This clone was counted between two and nine times. The chain carries TRBV27 and TRBJ2-7; D gene ambiguous. The length of the CDR3 is 13 residues. CDR1 and CDR2 (germline): MNHEY, SMNVEV (reference sequence). Trimming took 5 bases from V and 6 from J, leaving 14 bases between them. This CDR3 reads CASSPTNWGEQYF. DNA for the CDR3: TGTGCCAGCAGTCCTACAAACTGGGGCGAGCAGTACTTC.

The rearrangement uses TRBV4-2 and TRBJ2-7; either TRBD1 or TRBD2 may fit D (6 bases each). The V gene lost 0 bases and the J gene lost 4 bases, with 10 bases spanning the gap. The germline V gene encodes CDR1 LGHNA and CDR2 YNFKEQ. The CDR3 loop spans 14 amino acids. In nucleotides, the CDR3 is TGTGCCAGCAGCCAAGAAAGGGGGGTTTACGAGCAGTACTTC. This sequence encodes CASSQERGVYEQYF.

The chain uses TRBV5-6 and TRBJ2-7, with D uncertain. V was shortened by 0 bases and J by 3 bases, with 4 bases between the two germline ends. This CDR3 region has 12 residues. The germline CDR1 and CDR2 sequences are SGHDT and YYEEEE. The CDR3 loop is CASSLEGYEQYF. The DNA of the CDR3 is TGTGCCAGCAGCTTGGAGGGCTACGAGCAGTACTTC.

The genes are TRBV5-6 and TRBJ2-5; D may be TRBD1 (6 bases). The germline V and J ends were trimmed by 7 bases and 4 bases, with 20 bases remaining between them. Germline V gene lookup returns CDR1 SGHDT and CDR2 YYEEEE. This CDR3 is 15 amino acids long. In nucleotides, the CDR3 is TGTGCCAGCGGTCCCCGGGACACGGCACGAGAGACCCAGTACTTC. Protein product: CASGPRDTARETQYF.